This TCR beta chain was recorded in a study of T cell responses to AZD1222 COVID-19 vaccine. CDR3 length: 13 amino acids. Trimming removed 3 bases at V and 7 bases at J, with 13 bases between. Germline values: CDR1 SQVTM, CDR2 ANQGSEA. Concerning this clone itself: Its antigen is currently unknown.

Assay used: immunoSEQ multiplex PCR; TCRdb lists only in-frame clones, some missing. The sample has some 180,000 clones, approximately 94% seen once. Study results and limitations: Spike was spanned by vaccine-associated CD4 TCRs, with dominance at 160-218 and 743-854. Mostly white British, mostly female donors; authors suggested clonal diversity may be underestimated.

The sequencing here drew on peripheral blood, taken 28 days after the second AZD1222 dose. The source of this sequence is an adult who received the AZD1222 COVID-19 vaccine. V usage is TRBV29-1 and J usage is TRBJ1-5; D gene ambiguous. The CDR3 sequence is CSVEFSVGQPQHF. In DNA, the CDR3 is TGCAGCGTTGAGTTTAGTGTTGGGCAGCCCCAGCATTTT.